Each of the 26 T cell receptor beta chains below was sequenced from the same sample in a study of blood T cell repertoires in COVID-19. Clones were sequenced by immunoSEQ multiplex PCR, and TCRdb holds only the in-frame ones, with some missing. The table shows tens of thousands of clones, with approximately 88% occurring only once. The specimen sequenced was peripheral blood. The receptors were sampled from a human donor with active COVID-19. The donor label of this sample is uncertain.

The genes are TRBV11-2 and TRBJ1-1; maybe TRBD1 (5 bases). This CDR3 has 13 amino acids. Trimming removed 1 base from V and 6 bases from J, with 9 bases in between. CDR1 SGHAT and CDR2 FQNNGV come from the germline V gene. The CDR3 here is CASSLVGGAEAFF. The CDR3 DNA is TGTGCCAGCAGCTTAGTCGGGGGGGCTGAAGCTTTCTTT.

The chain recombines TRBV5-6 with TRBJ2-2, with a possible D match to TRBD1 (5 bases). Trimming took 6 bases from V and 0 from J, leaving 12 bases between them. CDR1 is SGHDT and CDR2 is YYEEEE in the germline V gene. The CDR3 length is 15 residues. This chain's CDR3 is CASTLSGSNTGELFF. The CDR3 nucleotides are TGTGCCAGCACCTTATCAGGGTCGAACACCGGGGAGCTGTTTTTT.

V gene TRBV19 combines with J gene TRBJ2-2; 10 bases match TRBD1. CDR1 LNHDA and CDR2 SQIVND come from the germline V gene (reference sequence). The CDR3 extends over 16 amino acids. The trim removed 5 bases at V and 5 bases at J, leaving 8 bases unmatched. The CDR3 region has the DNA TGTGCCAGTAGTCTACGACAGGGGGCGAGAACCGGGGAGCTGTTTTTT. Protein product: CASSLRQGARTGELFF.

V is TRBV24-1 and J is TRBJ2-2; 9 nucleotides agree with TRBD2. From germline, CDR1 is KGHDR and CDR2 SFDVKD. V shed 8 bases and J 3 bases; nucleotides not matched to a gene: 12. The CDR3 runs to 17 residues. The DNA for the CDR3 is TGTGCCACCATCCTGCACCTAGCGGGAAGACACACCGGGGAGCTGTTTTTT. This gives the protein CATILHLAGRHTGELFF.

The chain has TRBV7-8 and TRBJ2-5; maybe TRBD2 (5 bases). The CDR3 extends over 13 amino acids. Between the trimmed V and J ends, which lost 2 bases and 5 bases, there was a span of 9 bases. CDR1 and CDR2 from the germline V gene are SGHVS and FQNEAQ. CDR3 protein: CASSLPDFETQYF. The CDR3 DNA reads as TGTGCCAGCAGCTTACCGGACTTTGAGACCCAGTACTTC. Using reference TRBV7-8 and TRBJ2-5 for the parts outside the CDR3, the full variable domain is GAGVSQSPRYKVAKRGQDVALRCDPISGHVSLFWYQQALGQGPEFLTYFQNEAQLDKSGLPSDRFFAERPEGSVSTLKIQRTQQEDSAVYLCASSLPDFETQYFGPGTRLLVL.

The genes are TRBV18 and TRBJ2-7; possible D gene TRBD2, 5 bases. Germline V gene lookup returns CDR1 KGHSH and CDR2 LQKENI. The CDR3 consists of 15 residues. V dropped 2 bases and J dropped 2 bases, with 13 bases sitting between them. In DNA form, the CDR3 reads TGTGCCAGCTCACCATACGCGACGGGAACCTACGAGCAGTACTTC. Translating gives CASSPYATGTYEQYF.

This clone has more than one count but fewer than ten. The CDR3 loop is CASSQGGVAGAYNEQFF. The CDR3 DNA reads as TGCGCCAGCAGCCAAGGGGGCGTAGCGGGAGCGTACAATGAGCAGTTCTTC. The chain has TRBV4-3 and TRBJ2-1; TRBD2 agrees at 9 bases. The germline CDR1 and CDR2 sequences are LGHNA and YSLEER. V trimming: 1 base; J trimming: 4 bases; junction bases outside the gene matches: 8. This CDR3 is 17 amino acids long.

The rearrangement uses TRBV7-2 and TRBJ1-4; TRBD1 might be the D (5 bases). The germline V and J ends were trimmed by 5 bases and 0 bases, with 13 bases remaining between them. The CDR3 loop spans 16 amino acids. Per germline, CDR1 SGHTA and CDR2 FQGNSA. CDR3 region: CASSTQGVPTNEKLFF. The DNA of the CDR3 is TGTGCCAGCAGCACCCAAGGGGTACCAACTAATGAAAAACTGTTTTTT. Filled out from reference TRBV7-2 and TRBJ1-4, the complete variable domain reads GAGVSQSPSNKVTEKGKDVELRCDPISGHTALYWYRQSLGQGLEFLIYFQGNSAPDKSGLPSDRFSAERTGGSVSTLTIQRTQQEDSAVYLCASSTQGVPTNEKLFFGSGTQLSVL.

The chain employs TRBV5-1 and TRBJ1-4, with 9 bases that match TRBD1. Germline assignment: CDR1 SGHRS and CDR2 YFSETQ. Trimming took 0 bases from V and 8 from J; bases not matched to a gene: 2. The CDR3 sequence is 14 residues long. CDR3 nucleotides: TGCGCCAGCAGCTTGGCAGGGACAGGGGAAAAACTGTTTTTT. Its translation is CASSLAGTGEKLFF.

This chain joins TRBV6-1 and TRBJ2-7, with 7 bases matching TRBD1. The CDR3 totals 14 residues. Unmatched junction bases numbered 3, after V lost 2 bases and J lost 2 bases. Germline CDR1 and CDR2: MNHNS and SASEGT. CDR3 amino acids: CASSEWTGTYEQYF. CDR3 nucleotide sequence: TGTGCCAGCAGTGAATGGACAGGAACCTACGAGCAGTACTTC.

Judged by abundance, this clone is medium-sized (0.01 to 0.1%). J is TRBJ2-7 and V is TRBV30; no definite D call. V lost 0 bases, J lost 4 bases, and 16 bases lay in between. Germline V gene data show CDR1 as GTSNPN and CDR2 as SVGIG (reference sequence). The length of the CDR3 is 15 residues. The CDR3 DNA is TGTGCCTGGAGTGTACTCCGTGTGAGTCGGTACGAGCAGTACTTC. Translated, it gives CAWSVLRVSRYEQYF.

The chain employs TRBV7-8 and TRBJ2-7, with TRBD2 matching over 13 bases. The CDR3 totals 14 residues. Per the germline V gene, CDR1 is SGHVS and CDR2 is FQNEAQ. V shed 5 bases and J 6 bases; nucleotides not matched to a gene: 4. The CDR3 DNA is TGTGCCAGCAGCCTTGGACTAGCGGGAGCCGAGCAGTACTTC. Residues: CASSLGLAGAEQYF.

This clone was seen once. V and J are TRBV5-1 and TRBJ1-1; maybe TRBD1 (5 bases). Germline V lookup: CDR1 SGHRS, CDR2 YFSETQ. The V gene lost 0 bases and the J gene lost 10 bases, with 13 bases spanning the gap. There are 13 residues in the CDR3. Here the CDR3 reads CASSLVGRSAAFF. The CDR3 DNA is TGCGCCAGCAGCTTGGTGGGGCGGTCAGCAGCTTTCTTT.

V and J are TRBV11-3 and TRBJ2-1; no definite D call. Germline V gene lookup returns CDR1 SGHNT and CDR2 YENEEA. CDR3 length: 15 residues. Trimming shortened V by 1 base and J by 6 bases, and 13 bases separated the two germline ends. DNA of the CDR3: TGTGCCAGCAGCTTAGGACCGAGCAGAGGCAATGAGCAGTTCTTC. Translated: CASSLGPSRGNEQFF.

The chain has TRBV9 and TRBJ2-5; D unresolved. The germline V gene encodes CDR1 SGDLS and CDR2 YYNGEE. The V end was cut by 0 bases, the J end by 7 bases, with 13 bases between. There are 14 residues in the CDR3. CDR3: CASSVEMFLGTQYF. The CDR3 DNA is TGTGCCAGCAGCGTAGAGATGTTTCTAGGGACCCAGTACTTC. Full variable domain (remainder filled in from reference TRBV9 and TRBJ2-5): DSGVTQTPKHLITATGQRVTLRCSPRSGDLSVYWYQQSLDQGLQFLIQYYNGEERAKGNILERFSAQQFPDLHSELNLSSLELGDSALYFCASSVEMFLGTQYFGPGTRLLVL.

This chain uses TRBV2 with TRBJ2-3; possibly TRBD2 for D (6 bases). This CDR3 has 14 amino acids. V lost 6 bases and J lost 2, with 12 bases in between. CDR1 SNHLY and CDR2 FYNNEI come from the germline V gene. CDR3 in amino acids: CASRVGGDTDTQYF. The DNA for the CDR3 is TGTGCCAGCAGGGTAGGCGGGGACACAGATACGCAGTATTTT.

This clone has just one count. The chain is built from TRBV29-1 and TRBJ1-1, with 8 nucleotides matching TRBD1. The CDR3 has 14 residues. Per germline, CDR1 SQVTM and CDR2 ANQGSEA. Trimming at V came to 4 bases and at J to 1 base, leaving 5 bases not matched to a gene. In nucleotides, the CDR3 is TGCAGCGTTGGTCAGGGGGCGCCGAACACTGAAGCTTTCTTT. It is translated as CSVGQGAPNTEAFF.

This rearrangement joins TRBV2 to TRBJ1-3; D is undetermined. CDR3 size: 14 residues. The germline V and J ends were trimmed by 5 bases and 2 bases, with 10 bases remaining between them. The germline CDR1 and CDR2 sequences are SNHLY and FYNNEI. CDR3 sequence (DNA): TGTGCCAGCAGTAGACCCGGGGCTGGAAACACCATATATTTT. This codes for CASSRPGAGNTIYF.

There are a few counts of this clone. The chain has TRBV5-4 and TRBJ2-7, with 9 bases matching TRBD1. The CDR3 is 15 residues long. The J segment lost 5 bases and the V segment lost 0 bases, leaving 6 bases of the junction unmatched. CDR1 and CDR2 (germline): SGHNT, YYREEE (reference sequence). CDR3 sequence: CASSLGGDRAHEQYF. CDR3 DNA sequence: TGTGCCAGCAGCTTGGGCGGGGACAGGGCCCACGAGCAGTACTTC.

The V gene is TRBV9, the J gene TRBJ2-7; TRBD1 aligns across 7 bases. This CDR3 has 14 residues. Per germline, CDR1 SGDLS and CDR2 YYNGEE. The trim removed 2 bases at V and 5 bases at J, leaving 7 bases unmatched. CDR3 DNA sequence: TGTGCCAGCAGCGTTAAAGGGGGCGCGGACGAGCAGTACTTC. It codes for CASSVKGGADEQYF.

The genes are TRBV3-1 (or the pseudogene TRBV3-2) and TRBJ1-1; tentative D call: TRBD1 (5 bases). The CDR3 extends over 16 amino acids. The germline V gene encodes CDR1 LGHDT and CDR2 YNNKEL (reference sequence). V lost 3 bases and J lost 4, with 18 bases in between. As DNA, the CDR3 is TGTGCCAGCAGCCATTTATCTCGGCAGGGCGGCACTGAAGCTTTCTTT. Translated: CASSHLSRQGGTEAFF.

This chain links TRBV5-5 with TRBJ2-5; TRBD2 agrees at 9 bases. The CDR3 is 16 residues long. Per germline, CDR1 SGHKS and CDR2 YYEKEE (reference sequence). The junction had 11 bases not matched to a gene; V was cut back by 3 bases and J by 5 bases. The CDR3 DNA reads TGTGCCAGCAGCTCCGGGGGCGCGGGGGGGTCGGAGACCCAGTACTTC. Translated, it gives CASSSGGAGGSETQYF.

This clone was seen just once. The J gene is TRBJ2-3, the V gene TRBV2; possible D gene TRBD2, 6 bases. V dropped 1 base and J dropped 5 bases, with 13 bases sitting between them. CDR1 is SNHLY, CDR2 FYNNEI, per germline. This CDR3 has 15 amino acids. CDR3 DNA: TGTGCCAGCAGTGAAGTGGAGGGGCCGGAAGATACGCAGTATTTT. It is translated as CASSEVEGPEDTQYF.

The chain employs TRBV5-1 and TRBJ2-5; TRBD2 is a possible D gene (6 bases). Germline V gives CDR1 SGHRS, CDR2 YFSETQ. The V end lost 0 bases, the J end lost 3 bases, and 15 bases lay between the germline ends. This CDR3 is 16 amino acids long. Here the CDR3 DNA reads TGCGCCAGCAGCTTGGTGGGACTGGACGGGAAAGAGACCCAGTACTTC. Translating gives CASSLVGLDGKETQYF. The full variable domain, in which reference TRBV5-1 and TRBJ2-5 provide the parts outside the CDR3, is KAGVTQTPRYLIKTRGQQVTLSCSPISGHRSVSWYQQTPGQGLQFLFEYFSETQRNKGNFPGRFSGRQFSNSRSEMNVSTLELGDSALYLCASSLVGLDGKETQYFGPGTRLLVL.

A few counts support this clone. The V call is TRBV30, the J call TRBJ1-2, with unresolved D. CDR3 length: 13 amino acids. Germline V gives CDR1 GTSNPN, CDR2 SVGIG (reference sequence). The V and J ends lost 4 bases and 6 bases respectively, with 15 bases between them. This CDR3 reads CAWIRHTRDGYTF. CDR3 coding DNA: TGTGCCTGGATCAGACATACGCGAGATGGCTACACCTTC. The full variable domain, with the rest looked up from reference TRBV30 and TRBJ1-2, is SQTIHQWPATLVQPVGSPLSLECTVEGTSNPNLYWYRQAAGRGLQLLFYSVGIGQISSEVPQNLSASRPQDRQFILSSKKLLLSDSGFYLCAWIRHTRDGYTFGSGTRLTVV.

This clone was recorded only once. V and J are TRBV27 and TRBJ1-2, with 9 bases matching TRBD1. The CDR3 consists of 13 residues. V trimming: 6 bases; J trimming: 7 bases; junction bases outside the gene matches: 6. CDR1 and CDR2 from the germline V gene are MNHEY and SMNVEV (reference sequence). CDR3 DNA sequence: TGTGCCAGCAGGGGGGACAGGGCCACTGGCTACACCTTC. Its translation: CASRGDRATGYTF.